The T cell receptor beta chain described here comes from a study of blood T cell repertoires in COVID-19. Measured with immunoSEQ multiplex PCR; TCRdb has only the in-frame clones, and not every one. The sample lists 85,000 to 130,000 clones, about 89% occurring once. Germline V CDR1 and CDR2: KGHSH, LQKENI. This CDR3 contains 16 residues. The ends were cut back, 0 bases at V and 4 bases at J, with 15 bases in the middle. The TCR originated in a man between 60 and 75 years old with acute or convalescent COVID-19. The chain is built from TRBV18 and TRBJ1-1; D is undetermined. The sequencing input was peripheral blood. CDR3 loop: CASSPPLGGISTEAFF. CDR3 nucleotides: TGTGCCAGCTCACCACCGCTCGGAGGGATCAGCACTGAAGCTTTCTTT.